A selection of T cell receptor beta chains follows, all from one sample in a study of blood T cell repertoires in COVID-19. Using immunoSEQ multiplex PCR, the repertoire was profiled, and TCRdb retains in-frame clones only, with some absent. The sample yields roughly 90,000 clones, 80% seen once. Source material: peripheral blood. Receptor source: a human donor in a cohort sampled during active COVID-19. Both conserved end residues are part of each CDR3. The D gene is left open where the match is weak. The size field is filled for only some rows; it gives once, few, many or a size class.

d_call	clone_size	v_call	cdr3_length	j_call	cdr3_aa	cdr3_nt
TRBD2	NA	TRBV5-6	16	TRBJ2-3	CASSFRTSGLTDTQYF	TGTGCCAGCAGCTTCCGGACTAGCGGGCTCACAGATACGCAGTATTTT
NA	few	TRBV5-1	15	TRBJ2-5	CASSSGQPVGETQYF	TGCGCCAGCAGCTCAGGACAGCCCGTAGGCGAGACCCAGTACTTC
NA	few	TRBV13	15	TRBJ2-7	CASSPGRGAYYEQYF	TGTGCCAGCAGCCCTGGGAGGGGGGCCTACTACGAGCAGTACTTC
TRBD2	NA	TRBV24-1	17	TRBJ2-3	CATSEATSGAGTDTQYF	TGTGCCACCAGTGAGGCGACTAGCGGGGCGGGCACAGATACGCAGTATTTT
NA	once	TRBV18	14	TRBJ2-2	CASSRRAGTGELFF	TGTGCCAGCTCCCGGAGGGCCGGCACCGGGGAGCTGTTTTTT
NA	NA	TRBV3-1/TRBV3-2	12	TRBJ1-5	CASSHPDQPQHF	TGTGCCAGCAGCCATCCCGATCAGCCCCAGCATTTT
NA	NA	TRBV11-2	15	TRBJ2-1	CASSSDRQYYNEQFF	TGTGCCAGCAGCTCCGACAGGCAGTACTACAATGAGCAGTTCTTC
TRBD1	NA	TRBV2	15	TRBJ2-1	CASRQGQGGYNEQFF	TGTGCCAGCAGACAGGGACAGGGGGGATACAATGAGCAGTTCTTC
TRBD1	few	TRBV5-8	16	TRBJ2-1	CASSSDRGRFYNEQFF	TGTGCCAGCAGCTCGGACAGGGGGCGATTCTACAATGAGCAGTTCTTC
NA	many	TRBV9	16	TRBJ1-3	CASSVEPPFSGNTIYF	TGTGCCAGCAGCGTAGAGCCCCCCTTCTCTGGAAACACCATATATTTT
NA	NA	TRBV7-9	15	TRBJ1-6	CASSLGVAHLDPLHF	TGTGCCAGCAGCTTAGGAGTAGCCCACTTAGATCCCCTCCACTTT
TRBD1	NA	TRBV28	13	TRBJ2-7	CASGTGGPYEQYF	TGTGCCAGTGGGACAGGGGGCCCCTACGAGCAGTACTTC
TRBD1	few	TRBV6-5	14	TRBJ1-3	CATQTGTGGNTIYF	TGTGCCACCCAGACCGGGACAGGGGGAAACACCATATATTTT
NA	NA	TRBV7-9	11	TRBJ2-5	CASSREETQYF	TGTGCCAGCAGCCGAGAAGAGACCCAGTACTTC
TRBD2	NA	TRBV29-1	15	TRBJ2-3	CSVEDPAGDLNTQYF	TGCAGCGTTGAAGATCCAGCGGGGGACCTTAATACGCAGTATTTT
NA	NA	TRBV19	15	TRBJ2-1	CASSMWDLGNHEQFF	TGTGCCAGTTCCATGTGGGACTTGGGTAACCATGAGCAGTTCTTC
NA	NA	TRBV5-1	16	TRBJ1-1	CASSLGFTNRGTEAFF	TGCGCCAGCAGCTTGGGATTTACAAATCGGGGCACTGAAGCTTTCTTT
NA	NA	TRBV2	14	TRBJ1-1	CASSEQGFVAEAFF	TGTGCCAGCAGTGAACAGGGGTTCGTCGCTGAAGCTTTCTTT
TRBD1	few	TRBV7-6	16	TRBJ1-2	CASSLAPGQGNYGYTF	TGTGCCAGCAGCTTAGCGCCGGGACAGGGGAACTATGGCTACACCTTC
NA	NA	TRBV5-1	16	TRBJ1-4	CASSLAAGTTNEKLFF	TGCGCCAGCAGCTTGGCGGCAGGGACAACTAATGAAAAACTGTTTTTT
TRBD1	NA	TRBV5-1	16	TRBJ1-2	CASSSDRTGGPYGYTF	TGCGCCAGCAGCTCCGACAGGACAGGGGGGCCCTATGGCTACACCTTC
TRBD2	NA	TRBV5-4	15	TRBJ2-5	CASRPTSGRGGTQYF	TGTGCCAGCAGACCAACTAGCGGGAGAGGCGGGACCCAGTACTTC
NA	few	TRBV10-2	13	TRBJ1-1	CASSGTLNTEAFF	TGCGCCAGCAGTGGGACATTGAACACTGAAGCTTTCTTT
NA	few	TRBV2	16	TRBJ1-5	CASSERAMGARQPQHF	TGTGCCAGCAGTGAAAGAGCGATGGGGGCTCGTCAGCCCCAGCATTTT
NA	NA	TRBV25-1	13	TRBJ1-6	CASQGSYNSPLHF	TGTGCCAGCCAGGGGTCCTATAATTCACCCCTCCACTTT
TRBD2	NA	TRBV4-2	16	TRBJ2-2	CASSQVAGGVTGELFF	TGTGCCAGCAGCCAAGTAGCGGGAGGCGTTACCGGGGAGCTGTTTTTT
NA	NA	TRBV5-1	19	TRBJ1-6	CASSVRAASTGTSNSPLHF	TGCGCCAGCAGCGTCCGAGCAGCTTCCACCGGGACATCCAATTCACCCCTCCACTTT
TRBD1	NA	TRBV4-2	15	TRBJ1-1	CASSYDSTGFSEAFF	TGTGCCAGCAGTTACGACTCGACAGGGTTCTCTGAAGCTTTCTTT
TRBD1	few	TRBV28	12	TRBJ1-5	CASRTGNQPQHF	TGTGCCAGCAGGACAGGGAATCAGCCCCAGCATTTT
NA	NA	TRBV5-1	16	TRBJ2-3	CASSPRLGATTDTQYF	TGCGCCAGCAGCCCGAGGTTGGGGGCTACCACAGATACGCAGTATTTT
NA	NA	TRBV7-6	15	TRBJ1-1	CASSLANTPNTEAFF	TGTGCCAGCAGCTTAGCTAACACACCGAACACTGAAGCTTTCTTT
TRBD1	NA	TRBV4-1	16	TRBJ2-7	CASSQGPRQGYYEQYF	TGCGCCAGCAGCCAAGGTCCCCGACAGGGGTACTACGAGCAGTACTTC
NA	few	TRBV12-3/TRBV12-4	13	TRBJ2-7	CASSLQGPYEQYF	TGTGCCAGCAGTTTACAGGGGCCCTACGAGCAGTACTTC
NA	few	TRBV2	12	TRBJ1-2	CASSEYNYGYTF	TGTGCCAGCAGTGAATATAACTATGGCTACACCTTC
TRBD1	NA	TRBV28	17	TRBJ1-2	CASRERQGAWIRHGYTF	TGTGCCAGCAGGGAAAGACAGGGGGCGTGGATACGGCATGGCTACACCTTC
TRBD2	once	TRBV6-5	13	TRBJ2-1	CASSGLAYNEQFF	TGTGCCTCTTCGGGACTAGCCTACAATGAGCAGTTCTTC
NA	NA	TRBV2	14	TRBJ1-6	CASSRERDNSPLHF	TGTGCCAGCAGCCGGGAGAGGGATAATTCACCCCTCCACTTT
NA	NA	TRBV10-2	15	TRBJ1-1	CASSEPGAPNTEAFF	TGCGCCAGCAGTGAGCCAGGGGCCCCTAACACTGAAGCTTTCTTT
TRBD2	NA	TRBV7-3	16	TRBJ2-1	CASSSPGGVSNNEQFF	TGTGCCAGCAGCTCTCCCGGGGGGGTCTCAAACAATGAGCAGTTCTTC
TRBD1	few	TRBV11-3	16	TRBJ2-2	CASSKNWDRAAGELFF	TGTGCCAGCAGCAAAAATTGGGACAGGGCGGCCGGGGAGCTGTTTTTT
NA	NA	TRBV28	17	TRBJ1-4	CASSPPFYRAPREKLFF	TGTGCCAGCAGTCCCCCATTCTACAGGGCGCCCCGCGAAAAACTGTTTTTT
NA	NA	TRBV1	15	TRBJ2-7	CTTRMAWEGNHEQYF	TGCACCACCCGGATGGCCTGGGAGGGGAACCACGAGCAGTACTTC
NA	NA	TRBV7-8	13	TRBJ1-6	CASSPGLNSPLHF	TGTGCCAGCAGCCCTGGCCTTAATTCACCCCTCCACTTT
NA	NA	TRBV28	11	TRBJ2-7	CASRGRHEQYF	TGTGCCAGCAGGGGGCGACACGAGCAGTACTTC
TRBD2	NA	TRBV9	18	TRBJ2-5	CASSVGVAGSGYQETQYF	TGTGCCAGCAGCGTAGGAGTAGCGGGAAGCGGCTACCAAGAGACCCAGTACTTC
NA	once	TRBV6-5	13	TRBJ1-1	CASSNRDHTEAFF	TGTGCCAGCAGTAACAGAGATCACACTGAAGCTTTCTTT
TRBD1	NA	TRBV27	17	TRBJ1-1	CASSFLHPGQANTEAFF	TGTGCCAGCAGTTTTCTGCATCCGGGACAGGCGAACACTGAAGCTTTCTTT
TRBD1	NA	TRBV11-2	15	TRBJ2-7	CASSIWGTGGNEQYF	TGTGCCAGCAGCATTTGGGGGACAGGGGGCAACGAGCAGTACTTC
TRBD2	NA	TRBV2	18	TRBJ2-2	CAVQGEGTSGSLTGELFF	TGTGCCGTCCAGGGTGAGGGGACTAGCGGGAGCCTGACCGGGGAGCTGTTTTTT
NA	NA	TRBV20-1	17	TRBJ1-6	CSASLSRARSYNSPLHF	TGCAGTGCCAGTTTATCCAGGGCCCGATCCTATAATTCACCCCTCCACTTT
TRBD1	NA	TRBV15	15	TRBJ2-1	CATSRRDRAYNEQFF	TGTGCCACCAGCAGGAGGGACAGGGCGTACAATGAGCAGTTCTTC
TRBD1	NA	TRBV5-1	14	TRBJ2-4	CASSLEQGNNIQYF	TGCGCCAGCAGCTTGGAACAGGGGAACAACATTCAGTACTTC
NA	NA	TRBV6-6	16	TRBJ2-7	CASSSSSRGIGYEQYF	TGTGCCAGCAGTTCCTCATCAAGGGGGATTGGGTACGAGCAGTACTTC
NA	few	TRBV30	15	TRBJ1-1	CACRARGILNTEAFF	TGTGCCTGTCGGGCCAGGGGAATATTGAACACTGAAGCTTTCTTT